A selection of T cell receptor beta chains follows, all from one sample in a study of T cell changes during pregnancy in multiple sclerosis. TCRdb keeps only in-frame clones here, not all; method: immunoSEQ multiplex PCR. The profile shows 95,000 to 110,000 clones, around 92% of them singletons. This specimen was peripheral blood, taken in the third trimester of pregnancy. The receptors originated from a female donor in good health, enrolled as a control in a pregnancy study. Both conserved end residues are part of each CDR3. Fields, in order: J gene, D gene, V gene, CDR3 DNA, CDR3 protein. D genes are given only for firm matches.

>TRBJ2-2|TRBD1|TRBV5-5
TGTGCCAGCAGTTTCGGACAGGCTGGAGACACCGGGGAGCTGTTTTTT
CASSFGQAGDTGELFF
>TRBJ2-1|NA|TRBV11-1
TGTGCCAGCAGCTTTTCGGCGGAGGGGTACAATGAGCAGTTCTTC
CASSFSAEGYNEQFF
>TRBJ2-3|TRBD2|TRBV5-6
TGTGCCAGCAGAGCGGGGGGGCACCCAGATACGCAGTATTTT
CASRAGGHPDTQYF
>TRBJ2-3|NA|TRBV6-1
TGTGCCAGCTGTCTTGGCGGAGACCACACAGATACGCAGTATTTT
CASCLGGDHTDTQYF
>TRBJ2-7|TRBD1|TRBV5-1
TGCGCCAGCAGCTTGCCGGGACAGGGAAGCGACGAGCAGTACTTC
CASSLPGQGSDEQYF
>TRBJ1-1|TRBD1|TRBV5-4
TGTGCCAGCAGCTTGGATCAGGGGGCAGGAGAAGCTTTCTTT
CASSLDQGAGEAFF
>TRBJ1-3|NA|TRBV7-6
TGTGCCAGCAGCTCCCTCGGGGGTCGGGCTGGAAACACCATATATTTT
CASSSLGGRAGNTIYF
>TRBJ1-6|NA|TRBV5-1
TGCGCCAGCAGCTTTATGGGGGACGGGGGGGATTCACCCCTCCACTTT
CASSFMGDGGDSPLHF
>TRBJ2-7|TRBD2|TRBV29-1
TGCAGCGTTGAAGTTTCAGGGAGGGAAACCTACGAGCAGTACTTC
CSVEVSGRETYEQYF
>TRBJ2-2|NA|TRBV19
TGTGCCAGTAAAATATCCGGGGAGCTGTTTTTT
CASKISGELFF
>TRBJ2-1|TRBD2|TRBV13
TGTGCCAGCAGCTTCGGGACTAGCGGTGGGTGGGGGGAGCAGTTCTTC
CASSFGTSGGWGEQFF
>TRBJ2-3|NA|TRBV12-5
TGTGCTAGTGGTTTGGGCGGCGGGGGCACAGATACGCAGTATTTT
CASGLGGGGTDTQYF
>TRBJ1-1|NA|TRBV5-8
TGTGCCAGCAGAAAGCGGAACACTGAAGCTTTCTTT
CASRKRNTEAFF
>TRBJ2-7|NA|TRBV27
TGTGCCAGCAGTTTATATCAGGTCGGCCCCTACGAGCAGTACTTC
CASSLYQVGPYEQYF
>TRBJ2-7|TRBD1|TRBV14
TGTGCCAGCAGCCAAGAGGACAGGGGGCGATTCGAGCAGTACTTC
CASSQEDRGRFEQYF
>TRBJ1-1|NA|TRBV4-3
TGCGCCAGCAGCGCAAGGGCAGGGTTGGCCAATGAAGCTTTCTTT
CASSARAGLANEAFF
>TRBJ2-3|NA|TRBV7-2
TGTGCCAGCAGCTTAGCGATTGGGGCTAGCACAGATACGCAGTATTTT
CASSLAIGASTDTQYF